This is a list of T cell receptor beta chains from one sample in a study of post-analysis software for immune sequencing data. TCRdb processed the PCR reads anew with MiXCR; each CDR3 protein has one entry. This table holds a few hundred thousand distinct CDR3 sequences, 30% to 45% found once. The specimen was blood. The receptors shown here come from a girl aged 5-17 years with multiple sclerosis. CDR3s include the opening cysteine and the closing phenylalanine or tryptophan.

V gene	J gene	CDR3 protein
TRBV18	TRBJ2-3	CASSPAGSDGDTQYF
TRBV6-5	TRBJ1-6	CASHHRDRNSPLHF
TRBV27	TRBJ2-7	CASGGQESSYEQYF
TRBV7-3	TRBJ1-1	CASSPGTGGDTEAFF
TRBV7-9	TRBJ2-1	CASSLAPLVSYNEQFF
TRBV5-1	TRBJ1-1	CASSLGGQGMNTEAFF
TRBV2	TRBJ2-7	CASSVWEAPLGEQYF
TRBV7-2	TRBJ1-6	CASSLTGARGYSPLHF
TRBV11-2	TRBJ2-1	CASSPNWSEQFF
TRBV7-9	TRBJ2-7	CASSPWTEATYEQYF
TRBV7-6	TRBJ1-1	CASSRQINTEAFF
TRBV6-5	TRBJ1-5	CASNFRDRVAYSNQPQHF
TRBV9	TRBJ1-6	CASSPGQGKNSPLHF
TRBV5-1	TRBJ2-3	CASSLSGGVTDTQYF
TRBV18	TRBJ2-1	CASSPFGTTNNERFF
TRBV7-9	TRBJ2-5	CASSADYRETQYF
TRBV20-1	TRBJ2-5	CSAPGLQETQYF
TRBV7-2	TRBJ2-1	CASSLEVNSYNEQFF
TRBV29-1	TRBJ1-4	CSGRGNNEKLFF
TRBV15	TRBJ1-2	CATTGGLGYTF
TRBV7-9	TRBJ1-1	CASSYGQGYTEAFF
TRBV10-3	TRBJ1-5	CAISGDRADNQPQHF
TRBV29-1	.	CSVGDGGEQYF
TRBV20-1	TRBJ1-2	CSPGGPCGYTF
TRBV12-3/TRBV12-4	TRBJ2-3	CASRPQGLVTDTQYF
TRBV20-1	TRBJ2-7	CSARVSGDQYF
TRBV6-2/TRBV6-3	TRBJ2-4	CASSYGGEAKNIQYF
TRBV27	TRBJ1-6	CASSHETGAGAYNSPLHF
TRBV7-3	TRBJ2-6	CASSPQLSGANVLTF
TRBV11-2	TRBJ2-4	CASSGPPGGIQYF
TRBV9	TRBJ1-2	CASSVDDYGYTF
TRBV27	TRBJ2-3	CASSLWVRGSIDTQYF
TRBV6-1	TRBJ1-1	CASSEGYGRDTEAFF
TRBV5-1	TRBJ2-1	CASSIVRGADEQFF
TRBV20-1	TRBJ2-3	CSASTLTSRDTDTQYF
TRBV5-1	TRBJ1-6	CASSPRFESPLHF
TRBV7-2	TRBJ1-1	CASSRNQQGAEAFF
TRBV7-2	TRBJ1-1	CASSPQRATFEAFF
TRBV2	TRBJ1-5	CASSNRQARRRRPQHF
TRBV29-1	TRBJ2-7	CSVEYPGGGYEQYF
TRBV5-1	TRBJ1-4	CASSSRGGGDEKLFF